Below, 31 T cell receptor beta chains from the same sample are listed, as sequenced in a study of control samples from healthy donors and cancer patients. Clones were read by immunoSEQ multiplex PCR, and TCRdb kept only the in-frame ones, dropping some. The repertoire holds 150,000 or so clones, with about 90% as singletons. Sequenced: blood. These receptors all stem from a young man in good health.

The V call is TRBV9, the J call TRBJ1-6; D uncertain. Trimming left V 0 bases short and J 11 bases short, with 6 bases between. CDR3 length equals 12 residues. Germline CDR1 is SGDLS and CDR2 is YYNGEE. The CDR3 reads CASSVEGAPLHF. CDR3 in DNA: TGTGCCAGCAGCGTAGAGGGTGCACCCCTCCACTTT.

The table lists this clone with a count of one. The DNA for the CDR3 is TGTGCCATCAGTGAGGGAGCCCTTAGCAATCAGCCCCAGCATTTT. It translates to CAISEGALSNQPQHF. The J gene is TRBJ1-5, the V gene TRBV10-3; D gene uncertain. The germline V gene encodes CDR1 ENHRY and CDR2 SYGVKD. The CDR3 covers 15 residues. V was shortened by 2 bases and J by 0 bases, with 8 bases between the two germline ends.

This chain connects TRBV9 to TRBJ2-1; 7 bases are a match to TRBD2. CDR1 is SGDLS, CDR2 YYNGEE, per germline. V shed 2 bases and J 11 bases; nucleotides not matched to a gene: 10. The CDR3 covers 14 residues. The CDR3 DNA follows: TGTGCCAGCAGCGTTCTTCTAACTAGCGAAAAGCAGTTCTTC. Translated: CASSVLLTSEKQFF. Together with reference TRBV9 and TRBJ2-1, the CDR3 gives the full variable domain: DSGVTQTPKHLITATGQRVTLRCSPRSGDLSVYWYQQSLDQGLQFLIQYYNGEERAKGNILERFSAQQFPDLHSELNLSSLELGDSALYFCASSVLLTSEKQFFGPGTRLTVL.

To note about this clone: Mismatch with germline at one junction end may stem from a read error. Other nucleotide sequences from this sample produce the same CDR3. The rearrangement joins TRBV2 to TRBJ1-5; D is unresolved. CDR1 is SNHLY and CDR2 is FYNNEI in the germline V gene. This CDR3 contains 12 residues. CDR3 coding DNA: TGTGCCAGCCGTGATAGCAATCAGCCCCAGCATTTT. This translates into CASRDSNQPQHF.

The gene calls are TRBV7-8 and TRBJ2-3; possibly TRBD1 for D (5 bases). Trimming removed 2 bases at V and 0 bases at J, with 9 bases between. Germline lookup yields CDR1 SGHVS and CDR2 FQNEAQ. The CDR3 extends over 15 amino acids. This CDR3 reads CASSLQDTSTDTQYF. In DNA, the CDR3 is TGTGCCAGCAGCTTACAGGACACGAGCACAGATACGCAGTATTTT.

The CDR3 spells CASSEGGTRGYTF. CDR3 sequence (DNA): TGTGCCAGCAGTGAAGGGGGCACCCGCGGCTACACCTTC. V usage is TRBV6-1 and J usage is TRBJ1-2; D may be TRBD1 (5 bases). V lost 1 base to trimming and J lost 8 bases, with 11 bases between them. Germline assignment: CDR1 MNHNS and CDR2 SASEGT. The CDR3 spans 13 residues.

The chain is built from TRBV4-3 and TRBJ2-7; 7 positions match TRBD1. Germline loops: CDR1 LGHNA, CDR2 YSLEER. The CDR3 length is 17 residues. The V gene end was trimmed by 0 bases and the J gene end by 4 bases; junction bases not matched to a gene: 12. DNA of the CDR3: TGCGCCAGCAGCCAAGATTATTCCAGGGGGTACGGTTACGAGCAGTACTTC. As protein: CASSQDYSRGYGYEQYF.

The J gene is TRBJ2-7, the V gene TRBV6-2 or TRBV6-3; a weak D match, TRBD2 (7 bases). The CDR3 runs 14 residues. CDR1 MNHEY and CDR2 SVGEGT come from the germline V gene. V dropped 0 bases and J dropped 7 bases, with 13 bases sitting between them. The CDR3 DNA is TGTGCCAGCAGTTACTCGGGGGGGCGACGGGAGCAGTACTTC. It yields the protein CASSYSGGRREQYF.

This clone was found a few times. V is TRBV7-9 and J is TRBJ2-2; D gene ambiguous. CDR1 and CDR2 from the germline V gene are SEHNR and FQNEAQ (reference sequence). V was clipped by 1 base and J by 4 bases, with 10 bases between them. The CDR3 length is 15 residues. The CDR3, as DNA: TGTGCCAGCAGCTTAGGCTCAGTGAGCACCGGGGAGCTGTTTTTT. It yields the protein CASSLGSVSTGELFF.

The V and J genes are TRBV7-8 and TRBJ2-7; 7 bases match TRBD1. V shed 4 bases and J 2 bases; nucleotides not matched to a gene: 8. CDR1 SGHVS and CDR2 FQNEAQ come from the germline V gene. The CDR3 is 15 residues long. The CDR3: CASSSAAGTAYEQYF. CDR3 in DNA: TGTGCCAGCAGCTCAGCCGCCGGGACAGCCTACGAGCAGTACTTC.

This chain joins TRBV5-4 and TRBJ2-7; D possibly corresponds to TRBD1 (6 bases). The CDR3 spans 15 residues. Germline values: CDR1 SGHNT, CDR2 YYREEE (reference sequence). The V gene lost 7 bases and the J gene lost 3 bases, with 20 bases spanning the gap. This CDR3 reads CASALGSGGIYEQYF. Written as DNA, the CDR3 is TGTGCCAGCGCTCTTGGTAGTGGGGGCATCTACGAGCAGTACTTC.

The chain is built from TRBV4-3 and TRBJ2-1; the D is unclear. V shed 0 bases and J shed 7 bases, with 16 bases lying between them. The CDR3 sequence is 16 residues long. CDR1 LGHNA and CDR2 YSLEER come from the germline V gene. CDR3 residues: CASSQDPWAIKNEQFF. DNA of the CDR3: TGCGCCAGCAGCCAAGATCCGTGGGCGATAAAGAATGAGCAGTTCTTC.

The chain's CDR3 is CASSYSSGSGNTIYF. CDR3 coding DNA: TGTGCCAGCAGTTACTCGTCCGGCTCTGGAAACACCATATATTTT. The chain joins TRBV6-5 to TRBJ1-3; D call uncertain. The germline V gene has CDR1 MNHEY and CDR2 SVGAGI. The CDR3 has 15 amino acids. With 0 bases removed from V and 0 bases from J, the gap between germline ends came to 6 bases.

This sequence joins TRBV9 and TRBJ1-4; D is uncertain. V was cut by 4 bases and J by 0 bases, with 10 bases left in between. Germline CDR1 reads SGDLS; CDR2 reads YYNGEE. The CDR3 has 15 residues. The CDR3 reads CASSFGRSTNEKLFF. The CDR3 DNA reads TGTGCCAGCAGCTTTGGACGGTCAACTAATGAAAAACTGTTTTTT.

The chain employs TRBV13 and TRBJ2-7, with a weak D call TRBD1 (7 bases). CDR1 is PRHDT, CDR2 FYEKMQ, per germline (reference sequence). The CDR3 has 14 residues. Trimming took off 4 bases at V and 3 bases at J, with 13 bases between the two ends. CDR3: CASSSRDSSYEQYF. The CDR3 DNA sequence: TGTGCCAGCAGCTCGCGGGACAGTAGCTACGAGCAGTACTTC.

The chain links TRBV2 to TRBJ1-2; D might be TRBD1 (6 bases). Germline-derived CDR1 and CDR2 are SNHLY and FYNNEI. V was clipped by 0 bases and J by 8 bases, with 16 bases between them. The CDR3 is 15 amino acids. CDR3 in amino acids: CASSEAATGFGGYTF. DNA of the CDR3: TGTGCCAGCAGTGAAGCGGCAACAGGGTTTGGCGGCTACACCTTC.

The chain joins TRBV15 to TRBJ2-3; the D gene is possibly TRBD2 (7 bases). Germline V CDR1 and CDR2: LNHNV, YYDKDF (reference sequence). CDR3 length: 18 amino acids. V was pared by 0 bases and J by 2 bases, with 18 bases between. The CDR3 here is CATSRDHIVAGATDTQYF. The CDR3 bases are TGTGCCACCAGCAGAGATCACATAGTTGCGGGGGCCACAGATACGCAGTATTTT.

The chain carries TRBV5-7 and TRBJ1-2; 7 bases are a match to TRBD1. TRBV5-7 carries the ORF label, with uncertain function. This CDR3 has 14 residues. V lost 3 bases, J lost 9 bases, and 11 bases stayed unmatched. CDR3 DNA sequence: TGTGCCAGCAGCTACCTCCGACAGGGCCGACGCTACACCTTC. Translating it yields CASSYLRQGRRYTF.

The genes are TRBV4-1 and TRBJ1-3; D gene ambiguous. Germline CDR1 MGHRA, CDR2 YSYEKL. The CDR3 contains 15 residues. The V end was cut by 0 bases, the J end by 4 bases, with 10 bases between. CDR3 nucleotide sequence: TGCGCCAGCAGCCAAGATTACGGGGTAGGAAACACCATATATTTT. The encoded protein is CASSQDYGVGNTIYF.

The rearrangement joins TRBV5-1 to TRBJ2-3; 7 nucleotides agree with TRBD1. The germline CDR1 and CDR2 sequences are SGHRS and YFSETQ. The CDR3 sequence is 17 residues long. V trimming: 3 bases; J trimming: 0 bases; junction bases outside the gene matches: 10. CDR3 protein: CASSWDRAESSTDTQYF. The DNA of the CDR3 is TGCGCCAGCAGCTGGGACAGAGCAGAGTCTAGCACAGATACGCAGTATTTT.

Here the CDR3 DNA reads TGTGCCAGCAGTGTCCAGAGCTCTGGAAACACCATATATTTT. Protein: CASSVQSSGNTIYF. The V and J genes are TRBV28 and TRBJ1-3; D gene uncertain. Per germline, CDR1 MDHEN and CDR2 SYDVKM. This CDR3 has 14 amino acids. V was pared by 5 bases and J by 0 bases, with 8 bases between.

The chain has TRBV28 and TRBJ1-3, with D uncertain. V was cut by 2 bases and J by 9 bases, with 8 bases left in between. CDR3 length: 12 amino acids. Germline CDR1 MDHEN, CDR2 SYDVKM. In DNA form, the CDR3 reads TGTGCCAGCAGTTTAGGTGGACCCACCATATATTTT. Its protein is CASSLGGPTIYF.

The chain has TRBV12-3 or TRBV12-4 and TRBJ2-3; no reliable D call. Trimming removed 6 bases from V and 4 bases from J, with 11 bases in between. The CDR3 extends over 13 amino acids. The CDR3 region is CASRGRFADTQYF. The CDR3 nucleotides are TGTGCCAGCAGAGGGCGGTTTGCAGATACGCAGTATTTT.

The V call is TRBV4-2, the J call TRBJ2-3, with D possibly matching TRBD2 (5 bases). Germline CDR1 reads LGHNA; CDR2 reads YNFKEQ. The CDR3 runs to 16 residues. V was shortened by 0 bases and J by 0 bases, with 10 bases between the two germline ends. The CDR3 region is CASSQEVRGSTDTQYF. The CDR3 DNA is TGTGCCAGCAGCCAAGAGGTCCGGGGAAGCACAGATACGCAGTATTTT.

The V gene is TRBV5-1, the J gene TRBJ2-7; D is tentatively TRBD1 or TRBD2 (7 bases each). CDR1 and CDR2 from the germline V gene are SGHRS and YFSETQ. The CDR3 is 13 residues long. Trimming cost V 1 base and J 6 bases, with 11 bases left between them. CDR3 bases: TGCGCCAGCAGCTTGTCAGGGGGGGTCGAGCAGTACTTC. It is translated as CASSLSGGVEQYF.

The chain has TRBV7-9 and TRBJ2-7; tentatively, D is TRBD1 or TRBD2 (5 bases each). V lost 5 bases and J 7 bases, leaving 12 bases between the germline ends. Germline assignment: CDR1 SEHNR and CDR2 FQNEAQ (reference sequence). The CDR3 extends over 12 amino acids. The CDR3 DNA sequence: TGTGCCAGCAGCCCACCGAGGGGAGAGCAGTACTTC. Protein product: CASSPPRGEQYF.

V gene TRBV7-9 combines with J gene TRBJ1-4; the match to TRBD1 covers 8 bases. The trim removed 3 bases at V and 0 bases at J, leaving 3 bases unmatched. Germline CDR1 is SEHNR and CDR2 is FQNEAQ (reference sequence). The CDR3 has 16 amino acids. The CDR3 DNA reads as TGTGCCAGCAGCTTCGGACAGGGAGCAACTAATGAAAAACTGTTTTTT. It is translated as CASSFGQGATNEKLFF.

This chain uses TRBV4-1 with TRBJ2-5; D may correspond to TRBD1 or TRBD2 (5 bases each). The CDR3 extends over 16 amino acids. Germline assignment: CDR1 MGHRA and CDR2 YSYEKL. With 2 bases removed from V and 3 bases from J, the gap between germline ends came to 16 bases. CDR3 bases: TGCGCCAGCAGCCAAATAACCGGGACGGGAAAAGAGACCCAGTACTTC. It is translated as CASSQITGTGKETQYF.

The V and J genes are TRBV27 and TRBJ2-3; no clear D. The length of the CDR3 is 13 residues. Germline CDR1 MNHEY, CDR2 SMNVEV (reference sequence). With 2 bases removed from V and 4 bases from J, the gap between germline ends came to 7 bases. The DNA for the CDR3 is TGTGCCAGCAGTTTAATCCGTGCAGATACGCAGTATTTT. Translation gives CASSLIRADTQYF.

This clone was detected only once. This sequence joins TRBV5-1 and TRBJ2-2, with TRBD1 matching 8 bases. With V trimmed by 6 bases and J by 0 bases, 4 bases remained unmatched. Germline CDR1 reads SGHRS; CDR2 reads YFSETQ. The CDR3 consists of 15 residues. This chain's CDR3 is CASTRTGTNTGELFF. The CDR3 DNA is TGCGCCAGCACCAGGACAGGGACGAACACCGGGGAGCTGTTTTTT.

The V gene is TRBV13, the J gene TRBJ2-5; 10 positions match TRBD1. CDR1 is PRHDT, CDR2 FYEKMQ, per germline (reference sequence). The CDR3 contains 15 residues. V was clipped by 2 bases and J by 5 bases; unmatched bases: 5. The CDR3 is CASSLRGQGTETQYF. Written as DNA, the CDR3 is TGTGCCAGCAGCTTAAGGGGACAGGGGACCGAGACCCAGTACTTC. The complete variable domain, with remaining parts taken from reference TRBV13 and TRBJ2-5, reads AAGVIQSPRHLIKEKRETATLKCYPIPRHDTVYWYQQGPGQDPQFLISFYEKMQSDKGSIPDRFSAQQFSDYHSELNMSSLELGDSALYFCASSLRGQGTETQYFGPGTRLLVL.